The 13 T cell receptor beta chains below come from one sample, sequenced in a study of OX40 agonist ivuxolimab in advanced cancers. Here immunoSEQ multiplex PCR was the method, and the copy in TCRdb shows in-frame clones only, minus some. The data show around 66,000 clones, about four fifths seen once. This specimen was CD4+ or CD8+ T cells sorted from blood, taken in a trial of the OX40 agonist ivuxolimab. Receptors originate from an adult with an advanced solid tumor such as melanoma, head and neck, liver or kidney cancer.

The chain recombines TRBV6-6 with TRBJ2-5, with 9 bases lining up with TRBD2. The CDR3 loop spans 16 amino acids. Germline assignment: CDR1 MNHNY and CDR2 SVGAGI (reference sequence). V gave up 6 bases and J gave up 5 bases; unmatched junction bases: 13. This CDR3 reads CASSPLAGRGRETQYF. The CDR3 nucleotides are TGTGCCAGCAGCCCCCTAGCGGGGCGGGGCCGGGAGACCCAGTACTTC.

V is TRBV5-8 and J is TRBJ1-3; D call uncertain. Trimming pared 2 bases from V and 0 bases from J, leaving 9 bases between. Germline assignment: CDR1 SGHTS and CDR2 YDEGEE. The CDR3 is 15 residues long. CDR3 protein: CASSFGPISGNTIYF. The CDR3 DNA reads as TGTGCCAGCAGCTTCGGACCGATCTCTGGAAACACCATATATTTT.

The chain carries TRBV5-1 and TRBJ1-5; TRBD1 matches 7 bases. The germline gives CDR1 SGHRS, CDR2 YFSETQ. The CDR3 has 16 amino acids. J was trimmed by 4 bases and V by 0 bases; bases with no gene match: 7. The CDR3 is CASSLDPTGTNQPQHF. Written as DNA, the CDR3 is TGCGCCAGCAGCTTGGACCCGACAGGGACTAATCAGCCCCAGCATTTT.

The V call is TRBV6-6, the J call TRBJ1-5, with 8 bases fitting TRBD1. V was clipped by 4 bases and J by 0 bases; unmatched bases: 2. Germline CDR1 and CDR2: MNHNY and SVGAGI (reference sequence). The CDR3 consists of 15 residues. This chain's CDR3 is CASSSGQASNQPQHF. CDR3 DNA sequence: TGTGCCAGCAGTTCGGGACAGGCTAGCAATCAGCCCCAGCATTTT.

V usage is TRBV15 and J usage is TRBJ1-5; D remains unclear. V was clipped by 1 base and J by 6 bases, with 13 bases between them. In germline, CDR1 is LNHNV, CDR2 YYDKDF (reference sequence). The CDR3 consists of 15 residues. The CDR3 here is CATSRVGRSGQPQHF. The CDR3 region has the DNA TGTGCCACCAGCAGAGTAGGGCGATCCGGTCAGCCCCAGCATTTT.

This chain joins TRBV7-2 and TRBJ2-7, with a tentative D call TRBD1 (7 bases). V was trimmed by 0 bases and J by 6 bases, leaving 15 bases between them. The CDR3 is 15 residues long. Germline V CDR1 and CDR2: SGHTA, FQGNSA. CDR3 amino acids: CASSLAQGGRLEQYF. Written as DNA, the CDR3 is TGTGCCAGCAGCTTAGCCCAGGGGGGCAGACTCGAGCAGTACTTC.

The chain combines TRBV6-1 with TRBJ1-2, with D unclear. This CDR3 comprises 13 residues. Germline CDR1 MNHNS, CDR2 SASEGT. The V gene lost 6 bases and the J gene lost 2 bases, with 10 bases spanning the gap. CDR3 in amino acids: CASRLDQNYGYTF. Here the CDR3 DNA reads TGTGCCAGCAGACTGGACCAGAACTATGGCTACACCTTC.

The chain employs TRBV5-6 and TRBJ2-7; no definite D call. The CDR3 length is 12 residues. Germline assignment: CDR1 SGHDT and CDR2 YYEEEE. Trimming removed 0 bases from V and 3 bases from J, with 4 bases in between. CDR3 DNA: TGTGCCAGCAGCTTGGGACTCTACGAGCAGTACTTC. Its protein is CASSLGLYEQYF.

A word on this clone: Other nucleotide sequences in the sample specify the same CDR3. The chain uses TRBV9 and TRBJ1-6; TRBD1 is a possible D gene (6 bases). V lost 1 base to trimming and J lost 8 bases, with 13 bases between them. The CDR3 has 15 amino acids. Per germline, CDR1 SGDLS and CDR2 YYNGEE. CDR3 bases: TGTGCCAGCAGCGTAAATCAGGGGTCGGATTCACCCCTCCACTTT. This codes for CASSVNQGSDSPLHF.

V gene TRBV5-8 combines with J gene TRBJ1-4; 9 positions agree with TRBD1. Germline CDR1 reads SGHTS; CDR2 reads YDEGEE. The CDR3 is made up of 14 amino acids. The V segment lost 4 bases and the J segment 6 bases; nucleotides outside the gene matches: 4. The CDR3 region has the DNA TGTGCCAGCAGCAAACAGGGGGCAGATGAAAAACTGTTTTTT. Amino acid sequence: CASSKQGADEKLFF.

The V and J genes are TRBV27 and TRBJ1-3; maybe TRBD1 (5 bases). Per germline, CDR1 MNHEY and CDR2 SMNVEV (reference sequence). V was trimmed by 0 bases and J by 3 bases, leaving 12 bases between them. The CDR3 contains 16 residues. The CDR3 sequence: CASSLSPLGGGNTIYF. CDR3 in DNA: TGTGCCAGCAGTTTATCGCCGCTTGGGGGTGGAAACACCATATATTTT.

V and J are TRBV29-1 and TRBJ1-1; the D is unclear. The CDR3 length is 14 residues. In germline, CDR1 is SQVTM, CDR2 ANQGSEA. The germline V and J ends were trimmed by 3 bases and 1 base, with 12 bases remaining between them. CDR3 bases: TGCAGCGTTGAGCGGGGTCCGTCGAACACTGAAGCTTTCTTT. Translating it yields CSVERGPSNTEAFF. Drawing the rest from reference TRBV29-1 and TRBJ1-1, the complete variable domain is SAVISQKPSRDICQRGTSLTIQCQVDSQVTMMFWYRQQPGQSLTLIATANQGSEATYESGFVIDKFPISRPNLTFSTLTVSNMSPEDSSIYLCSVERGPSNTEAFFGQGTRLTVV.

The J gene is TRBJ2-5, the V gene TRBV18; D not certain. TRBJ2-7 explains the end of the DNA better; the J call may be wrong. This CDR3 has 14 amino acids. From germline, CDR1 is KGHSH and CDR2 LQKENI. CDR3 protein: CASSPPGRESEQYF. For the CDR3, the DNA is TGTGCCAGCTCACCACCGGGTAGAGAATCCGAGCAGTACTTC.